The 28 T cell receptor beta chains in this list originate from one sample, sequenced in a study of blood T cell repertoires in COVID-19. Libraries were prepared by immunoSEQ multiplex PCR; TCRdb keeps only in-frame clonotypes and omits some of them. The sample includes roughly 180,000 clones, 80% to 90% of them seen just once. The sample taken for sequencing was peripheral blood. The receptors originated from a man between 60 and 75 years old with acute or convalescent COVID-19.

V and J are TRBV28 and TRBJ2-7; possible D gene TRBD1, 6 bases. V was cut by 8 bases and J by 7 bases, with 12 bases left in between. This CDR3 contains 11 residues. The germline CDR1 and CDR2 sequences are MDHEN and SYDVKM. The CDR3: CASGQGREQYF. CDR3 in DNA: TGTGCCAGCGGTCAGGGGAGAGAGCAGTACTTC.

The CDR3 reads CASSLTGADQPQHF. CDR3 sequence (DNA): TGCGCCAGCAGCTTGACAGGGGCAGATCAGCCCCAGCATTTT. The chain is built from TRBV5-1 and TRBJ1-5, with 7 bases fitting TRBD1. V was clipped by 1 base and J by 5 bases; unmatched bases: 3. Germline assignment: CDR1 SGHRS and CDR2 YFSETQ. This CDR3 has 14 amino acids.

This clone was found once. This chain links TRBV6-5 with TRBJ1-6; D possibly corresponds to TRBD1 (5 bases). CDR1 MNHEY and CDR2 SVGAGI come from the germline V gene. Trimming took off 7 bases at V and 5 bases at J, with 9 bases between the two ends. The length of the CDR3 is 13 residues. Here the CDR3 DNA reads TGTGCCAGCAATCGCAGGGATAATTCACCCCTCCACTTT. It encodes CASNRRDNSPLHF.

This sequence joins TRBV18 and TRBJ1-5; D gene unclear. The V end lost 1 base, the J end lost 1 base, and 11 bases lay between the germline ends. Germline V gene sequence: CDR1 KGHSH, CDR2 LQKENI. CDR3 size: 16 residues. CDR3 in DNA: TGTGCCAGCTCACCACGGCAGGCCTCCAGCAATCAGCCCCAGCATTTT. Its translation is CASSPRQASSNQPQHF.

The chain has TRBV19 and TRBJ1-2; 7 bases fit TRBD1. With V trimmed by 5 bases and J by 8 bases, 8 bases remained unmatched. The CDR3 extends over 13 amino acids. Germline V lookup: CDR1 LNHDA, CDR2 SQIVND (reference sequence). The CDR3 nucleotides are TGTGCCAGTAGTCTGACAGGGAATTGGGGCTACACCTTC. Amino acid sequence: CASSLTGNWGYTF.

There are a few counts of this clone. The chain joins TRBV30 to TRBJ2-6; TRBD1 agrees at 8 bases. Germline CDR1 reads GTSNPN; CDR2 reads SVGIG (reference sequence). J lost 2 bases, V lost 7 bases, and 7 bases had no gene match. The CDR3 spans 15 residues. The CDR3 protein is CAYYQQGAGANVLTF. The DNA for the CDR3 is TGTGCCTATTATCAACAGGGGGCTGGGGCCAACGTCCTGACTTTC.

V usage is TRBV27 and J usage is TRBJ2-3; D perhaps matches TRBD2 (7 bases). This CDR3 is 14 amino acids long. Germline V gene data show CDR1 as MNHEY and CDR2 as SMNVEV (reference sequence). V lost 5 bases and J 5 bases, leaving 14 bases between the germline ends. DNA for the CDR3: TGTGCCAGCAGTCCACTCGGGGGGCGAGATACGCAGTATTTT. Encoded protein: CASSPLGGRDTQYF.

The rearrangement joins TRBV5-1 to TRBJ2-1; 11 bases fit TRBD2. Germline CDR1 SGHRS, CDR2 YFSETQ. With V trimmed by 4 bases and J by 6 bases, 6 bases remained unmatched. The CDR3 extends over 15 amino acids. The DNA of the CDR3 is TGCGCCAGCAGCGCGGTAGCGGGAGGGTCCAATGAGCAGTTCTTC. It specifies CASSAVAGGSNEQFF.

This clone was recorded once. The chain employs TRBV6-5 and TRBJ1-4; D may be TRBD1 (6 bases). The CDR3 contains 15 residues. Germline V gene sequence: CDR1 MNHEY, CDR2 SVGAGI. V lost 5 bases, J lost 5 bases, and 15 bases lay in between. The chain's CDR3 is CASSSRGQWNEKLFF. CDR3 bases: TGTGCCAGCAGTAGTCGCGGACAGTGGAATGAAAAACTGTTTTTT.

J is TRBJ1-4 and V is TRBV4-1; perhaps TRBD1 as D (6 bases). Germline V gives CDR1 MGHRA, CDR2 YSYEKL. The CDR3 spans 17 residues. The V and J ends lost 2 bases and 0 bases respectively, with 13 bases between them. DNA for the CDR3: TGCGCCAGCAGCCAAAGGGACACCGGAGCAACTAATGAAAAACTGTTTTTT. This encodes CASSQRDTGATNEKLFF.

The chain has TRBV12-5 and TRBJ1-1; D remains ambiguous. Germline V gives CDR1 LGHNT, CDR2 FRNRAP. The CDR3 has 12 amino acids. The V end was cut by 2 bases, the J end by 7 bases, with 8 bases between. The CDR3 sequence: CASGLTRGEAFF. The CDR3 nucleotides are TGTGCTAGTGGTTTGACGCGGGGTGAAGCTTTCTTT.

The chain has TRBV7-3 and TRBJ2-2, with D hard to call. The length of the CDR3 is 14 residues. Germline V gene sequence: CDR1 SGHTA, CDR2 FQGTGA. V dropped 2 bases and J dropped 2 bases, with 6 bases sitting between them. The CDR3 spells CASSLGSNTGELFF. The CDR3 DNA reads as TGTGCCAGCAGCTTAGGTAGTAACACCGGGGAGCTGTTTTTT.

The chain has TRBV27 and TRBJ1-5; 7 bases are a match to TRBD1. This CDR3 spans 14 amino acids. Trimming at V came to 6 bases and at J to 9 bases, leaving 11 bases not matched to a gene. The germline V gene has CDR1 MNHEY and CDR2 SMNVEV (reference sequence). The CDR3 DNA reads TGTGCCAGCAGCAATATCCGGGACAGTCCGCCCCAGCATTTT. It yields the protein CASSNIRDSPPQHF.

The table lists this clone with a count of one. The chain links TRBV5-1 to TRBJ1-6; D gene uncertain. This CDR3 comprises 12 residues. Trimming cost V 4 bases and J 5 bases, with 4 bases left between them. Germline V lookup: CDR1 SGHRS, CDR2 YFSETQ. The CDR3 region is CASSTDNSPLHF. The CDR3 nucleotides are TGCGCCAGCAGCACTGATAATTCACCCCTCCACTTT.

The CDR3 sequence: CASSKGAESNEKLFF. The CDR3, as DNA: TGTGCCAGCAGCAAAGGGGCGGAAAGTAATGAAAAACTGTTTTTT. The chain links TRBV25-1 to TRBJ1-4; possible D gene TRBD1, 5 bases. Trimming left V 6 bases short and J 4 bases short, with 15 bases between. Germline assignment: CDR1 MGHDK and CDR2 SYGVNS. This CDR3 has 15 residues.

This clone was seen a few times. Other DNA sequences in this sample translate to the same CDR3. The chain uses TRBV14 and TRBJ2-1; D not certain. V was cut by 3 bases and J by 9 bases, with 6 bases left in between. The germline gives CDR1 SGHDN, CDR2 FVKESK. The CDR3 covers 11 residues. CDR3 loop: CASSQRGEQFF. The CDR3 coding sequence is TGTGCCAGCAGCCAGAGAGGTGAGCAGTTCTTC.

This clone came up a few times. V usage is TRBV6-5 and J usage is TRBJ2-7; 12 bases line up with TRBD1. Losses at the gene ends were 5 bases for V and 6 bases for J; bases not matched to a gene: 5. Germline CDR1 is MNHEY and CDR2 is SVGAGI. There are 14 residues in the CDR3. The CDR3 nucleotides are TGTGCCAGCAGTAACCGGGACAGGGGGCGCGAGCAGTACTTC. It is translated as CASSNRDRGREQYF.

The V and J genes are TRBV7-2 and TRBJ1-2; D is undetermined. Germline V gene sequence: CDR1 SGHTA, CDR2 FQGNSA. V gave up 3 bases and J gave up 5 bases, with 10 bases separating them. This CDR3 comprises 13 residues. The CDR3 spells CASSFLQTYGYTF. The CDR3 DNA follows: TGTGCCAGCAGCTTTTTGCAGACTTATGGCTACACCTTC.

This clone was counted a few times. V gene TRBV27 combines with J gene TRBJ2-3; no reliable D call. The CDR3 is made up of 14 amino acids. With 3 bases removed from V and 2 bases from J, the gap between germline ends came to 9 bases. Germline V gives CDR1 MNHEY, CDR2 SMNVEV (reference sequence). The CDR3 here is CASSFRQITDTQYF. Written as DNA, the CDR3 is TGTGCCAGCAGTTTCCGACAAATCACAGATACGCAGTATTTT.

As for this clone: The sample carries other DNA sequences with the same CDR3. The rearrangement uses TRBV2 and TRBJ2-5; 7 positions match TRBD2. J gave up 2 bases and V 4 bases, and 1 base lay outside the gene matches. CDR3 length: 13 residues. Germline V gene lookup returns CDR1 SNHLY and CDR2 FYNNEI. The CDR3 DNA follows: TGTGCCAGCAGTGGGACTAGTCAAGAGACCCAGTACTTC. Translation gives CASSGTSQETQYF.

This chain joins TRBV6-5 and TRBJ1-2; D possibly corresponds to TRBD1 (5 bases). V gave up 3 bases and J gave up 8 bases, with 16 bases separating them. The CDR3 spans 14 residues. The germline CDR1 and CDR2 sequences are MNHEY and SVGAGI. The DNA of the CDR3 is TGTGCCAGCAGTTATCGGGCAGGGCCTGGGGGCTACACCTTC. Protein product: CASSYRAGPGGYTF.

CDR3 amino acids: CASISQGSNGYTF. The CDR3 DNA sequence: TGTGCCAGCATCTCCCAGGGTTCCAACGGCTACACCTTC. V is TRBV21-1 and J is TRBJ1-2; no DNA check was done on the table's D call, TRBD1. TRBV21-1 is a recognized pseudogene. The CDR3 contains 13 residues.

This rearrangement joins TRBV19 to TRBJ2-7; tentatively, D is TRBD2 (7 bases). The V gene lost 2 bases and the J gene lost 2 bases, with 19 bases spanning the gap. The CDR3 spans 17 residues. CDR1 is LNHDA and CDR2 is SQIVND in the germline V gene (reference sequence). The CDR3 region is CASSIRGAGTMPYEQYF. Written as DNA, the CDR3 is TGTGCCAGTAGTATAAGGGGGGCAGGGACTATGCCCTACGAGCAGTACTTC. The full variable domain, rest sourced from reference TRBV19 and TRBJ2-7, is DGGITQSPKYLFRKEGQNVTLSCEQNLNHDAMYWYRQDPGQGLRLIYYSQIVNDFQKGDIAEGYSVSREKKESFPLTVTSAQKNPTAFYLCASSIRGAGTMPYEQYFGPGTRLTVT.

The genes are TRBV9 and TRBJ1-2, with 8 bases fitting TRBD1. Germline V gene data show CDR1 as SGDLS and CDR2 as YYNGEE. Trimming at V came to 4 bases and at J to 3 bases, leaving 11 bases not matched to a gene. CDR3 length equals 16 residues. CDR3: CASSPIGQGGYYGYTF. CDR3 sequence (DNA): TGTGCCAGCAGCCCTATTGGACAGGGAGGGTACTATGGCTACACCTTC.

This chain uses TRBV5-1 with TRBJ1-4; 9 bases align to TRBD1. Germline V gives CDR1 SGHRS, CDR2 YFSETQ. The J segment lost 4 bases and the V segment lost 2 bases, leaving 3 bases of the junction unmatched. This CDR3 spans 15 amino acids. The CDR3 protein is CASSLTGQGNEKLFF. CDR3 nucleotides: TGCGCCAGCAGCTTAACGGGACAGGGTAATGAAAAACTGTTTTTT.

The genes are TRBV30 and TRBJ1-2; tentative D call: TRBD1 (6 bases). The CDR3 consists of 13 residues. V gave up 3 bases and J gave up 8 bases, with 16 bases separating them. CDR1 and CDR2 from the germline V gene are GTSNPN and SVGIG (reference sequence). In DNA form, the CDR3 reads TGTGCCTGGAGAGAACAGGGAGTTTTGGGCTACACCTTC. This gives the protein CAWREQGVLGYTF.

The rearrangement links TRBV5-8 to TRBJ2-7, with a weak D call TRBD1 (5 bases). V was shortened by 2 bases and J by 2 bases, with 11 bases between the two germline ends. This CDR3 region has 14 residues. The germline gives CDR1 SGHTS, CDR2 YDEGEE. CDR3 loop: CASSFKAGPYEQYF. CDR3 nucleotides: TGTGCCAGCAGCTTCAAGGCAGGGCCCTACGAGCAGTACTTC.

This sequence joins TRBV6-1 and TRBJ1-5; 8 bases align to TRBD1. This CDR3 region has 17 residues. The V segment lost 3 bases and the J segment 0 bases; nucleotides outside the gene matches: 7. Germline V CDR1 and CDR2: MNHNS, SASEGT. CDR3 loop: CASSEATGAYSNQPQHF. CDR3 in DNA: TGTGCCAGCAGTGAGGCGACAGGGGCCTATAGCAATCAGCCCCAGCATTTT.